Sequencing of this TCR beta chain was carried out in a study of blood T cells in healthy people across ages (dated by TCRdb to about 2015). The study in broad terms: Template switching captured roughly one uniquely barcoded TCR beta cDNA molecule per two T cells in model experiments. To track age-related changes in TCR beta repertoire diversity, the study relied on deep sequencing normalized with unique cDNA molecular identifiers. The donors were divided into four age groups: young (average roughly 15 years), middle-aged (approximately 39), aged (roughly 60) and long-lived (about 90). Donors of different ages were randomly distributed across sequencing lanes to avoid experimental bias. Two additional independent replicas of 1 million unique cDNA reads from the same blood draw were analyzed for two donors (one aged 18 to 29 and one aged 80 or older).

Its CDR3 holds 16 amino acids, cysteine through phenylalanine. The retained sequence is limited to the CDR3, 48 bases, with the frame set at the first base. V trim: 5 bases; J trim: 6 bases; unmatched bases: 9. The research as a whole found: Because the CMV infection status of the donors was unknown, age-related changes in expanded clonotypes may potentially have been confounded. Estimates of total diversity based on one million sequenced T cells were considered lower bounds and underestimates. Observed TCR beta diversity per million T cells fell roughly linearly with age, and a significant reduction was already apparent by age about 43. Compared with the aged group, more naive CD4+ T cells, fewer expanded clones and increased TCR diversity were shown by the long-lived group, suggesting age selection. Observed TCR beta diversity correlated strongly with the percentage of naive T cells measured by flow cytometry. Since profiling was done on bulk unsorted PBMCs, naive and antigen-experienced compartments could not be conclusively compared.

Remarks on this clonotype: Its antigen is still unknown. It has no much larger one-base neighbor in the sample; base qualities were not kept.

The roughly 42 donors, aged about 6 to 95 years, were systemically healthy Caucasian individuals from Russia. About 10 milliliters of peripheral blood were collected from each donor into EDTA-treated Vacutainer tubes. Ficoll-Paque density-gradient centrifugation was used to isolate PBMCs, with at least 7 million obtained per sample. Total RNA, at least 5.5 micrograms per sample, was extracted from PBMCs with Trizol reagent. Naive CD45RAhigh/CD27high T cell percentages were measured by flow cytometry on a PBMC aliquot from every donor. Library preparation used 5' RACE. The instrument was an Illumina HiSeq 2500. A second PCR of roughly 7 to 11 cycles was performed with a sample-barcoded 5' primer and a J-beta primer mix. A template-switch 5' adaptor carrying 12 random nucleotides introduced a unique molecular identifier onto each TCR beta cDNA molecule. Each sample yielded at least 3 million CDR3-containing paired-end reads. First-strand cDNA synthesis was performed from all RNA using the Mint cDNA synthesis kit, with priming by a TRBC-specific oligonucleotide. Following uracil-DNA glycosylase treatment, a first 18-cycle PCR with universal primers M1SS and BC2_uni_R was performed on all cDNA. On the study's bioinformatics: For normalization, 1 million high-quality reads were randomly selected from each sample, with every read carrying a distinct molecular identifier. Instead of being binned into consensus sequences, reads with shared molecular identifiers were discarded. MiTCR, with a Q25 quality threshold and the strictest error-elimination algorithm, was used for CDR3 identification, clonotype clustering and error correction. A nonparametric unseen species model with Euler transformation was used to estimate a lower bound on total TCR beta diversity. The raw public reads went through TCRdb reprocessing: fastp at Q25, MiXCR clone calling, in-frame beta chains kept. Each record represents a unique CDR3 protein, reported with the most common genes and DNA among its rows. The V and J calls and clone size come from TCRdb's table, not from the authors' own analysis. This sample lists about 1.6 million distinct CDR3 sequences; approximately 32% were detected once. About 11% of the sample rests with the top ten.

Here the chain combines TRBV12-3 or TRBV12-4 and TRBJ1-6; TRBD1 lines up with 8 middle nucleotides. Sequenced: blood. This clonotype was obtained from a woman aged 25 to 39 in good health. The CDR3: CASSPSRTGSNSPLHF. The bases read TGTGCCAGCAGTCCATCAAGGACAGGGTCTAATTCACCCCTCCACTTT.